Shown below are 31 T cell receptor beta chains from a single sample sequenced in a study of Ad26.COV2.S vaccination and SARS-CoV-2 variants. Produced via immunoSEQ multiplex PCR; TCRdb's table is partial and in-frame only. Of 450,000 to 550,000 clones in the sample, 89% were seen once. Documented treatment: some 19 received Ad26.COV2.S at low or high dose, single or two shots; five or six received placebo; per-sample allocation not given. The study sampled participants on day 63 after the first vaccine or placebo injection. The sample was peripheral blood, taken in a trial of Ad26.COV2.S vaccine versus placebo. These receptors all stem from a person between 18 and 60 years old who received the Ad26.COV2.S COVID-19 vaccine or a placebo.

This clone was found once. The chain has TRBV5-6 and TRBJ1-1; no definite D call. Germline loops: CDR1 SGHDT, CDR2 YYEEEE. The CDR3 is made up of 12 amino acids. With 2 bases removed from V and 8 bases from J, the gap between germline ends came to 10 bases. As DNA, the CDR3 is TGTGCCAGCAGCTTAGGCGTGGGGGAAGCTTTCTTT. Translation: CASSLGVGEAFF.

In its sample, this clone was seen once. The chain uses TRBV3-1 (or the pseudogene TRBV3-2) and TRBJ2-1; 9 bases fit TRBD2. This CDR3 region has 16 residues. From germline, CDR1 is LGHDT and CDR2 YNNKEL (reference sequence). Trimming took 0 bases from V and 7 from J; bases not matched to a gene: 7. The CDR3: CASSQDLAREGNEQFF. The CDR3 coding sequence is TGTGCCAGCAGCCAAGATCTGGCGCGGGAGGGGAATGAGCAGTTCTTC.

The CDR3 here is CASSLQGAAYGYTF. Written as DNA, the CDR3 is TGTGCCAGCAGCCTTCAGGGGGCGGCCTATGGCTACACCTTC. V is TRBV3-1 (or the pseudogene TRBV3-2) and J is TRBJ1-2; 8 bases align to TRBD1. This CDR3 has 14 residues. J gave up 4 bases and V 4 bases, and 5 bases lay outside the gene matches. The V gene's germline CDR1 is LGHDT and CDR2 YNNKEL (reference sequence).

This clone was recorded only once. The CDR3 coding sequence is TGTGCCACCAGCAGAGTGCTTTCTGGGGCCAACGTCCTGACTTTC. Translating gives CATSRVLSGANVLTF. The chain recombines TRBV15 with TRBJ2-6; no definite D call. The CDR3 extends over 15 amino acids. Germline V CDR1 and CDR2: LNHNV, YYDKDF (reference sequence). V was clipped by 1 base and J by 1 base, with 5 bases between them.

This clone has only one observation. The rearrangement joins TRBV7-3 to TRBJ2-1; tentatively, D is TRBD2 (6 bases). V shed 6 bases and J shed 9 bases, with 15 bases lying between them. CDR1 SGHTA and CDR2 FQGTGA come from the germline V gene. This CDR3 is 13 amino acids long. The CDR3: CASSPGADVEQFF. The CDR3 nucleotides are TGTGCCAGCAGTCCGGGAGCCGACGTTGAGCAGTTCTTC.

V usage is TRBV7-2 and J usage is TRBJ2-3, with TRBD2 identical over 7 bases. Germline values: CDR1 SGHTA, CDR2 FQGNSA. The CDR3 length is 15 residues. J gave up 0 bases and V 5 bases, and 5 bases lay outside the gene matches. CDR3 bases: TGTGCCAGCAGCGGAACTAGCGCTAGCACAGATACGCAGTATTTT. It specifies CASSGTSASTDTQYF.

V and J are TRBV30 and TRBJ1-2, with a tentative D call TRBD1 (5 bases). This CDR3 has 13 residues. The germline V gene has CDR1 GTSNPN and CDR2 SVGIG (reference sequence). V lost 2 bases and J lost 4, with 11 bases in between. CDR3 coding DNA: TGTGCCTGGAGTCGTGAGGGGAGCTATGGCTACACCTTC. This translates into CAWSREGSYGYTF.

The chain couples TRBV5-1 to TRBJ2-3; D gene unclear. V was pared by 4 bases and J by 4 bases, with 13 bases between. Germline loops: CDR1 SGHRS, CDR2 YFSETQ. The CDR3 loop spans 14 amino acids. This CDR3 reads CASSLGFQADTQYF. As DNA, the CDR3 is TGCGCCAGCAGCCTGGGCTTCCAGGCAGATACGCAGTATTTT.

V is TRBV10-3 and J is TRBJ1-2; the D is unclear. There are 13 residues in the CDR3. Germline V lookup: CDR1 ENHRY, CDR2 SYGVKD. With 3 bases removed from V and 6 bases from J, the gap between germline ends came to 11 bases. The CDR3 coding sequence is TGTGCCATCAGTGACAGGACGCCCCATGGCTACACCTTC. It translates to CAISDRTPHGYTF.

The chain recombines TRBV5-1 with TRBJ2-5; a weak D match, TRBD1 (6 bases). This CDR3 comprises 16 residues. Germline V CDR1 and CDR2: SGHRS, YFSETQ. V dropped 2 bases and J dropped 0 bases, with 14 bases sitting between them. CDR3 coding DNA: TGCGCCAGCAGCTTTCCAACCGGGACAAACCAAGAGACCCAGTACTTC. It codes for CASSFPTGTNQETQYF.

J is TRBJ2-5 and V is TRBV24-1, with TRBD2 matching 14 bases. The ends lost 3 bases at V and 4 bases at J; junction bases unmatched: 9. CDR3 size: 18 residues. The germline V gene encodes CDR1 KGHDR and CDR2 SFDVKD. The CDR3 reads CATSDPGTSGSIRETQYF. In DNA form, the CDR3 reads TGTGCCACCAGTGATCCCGGGACTAGCGGGAGTATCCGAGAGACCCAGTACTTC.

The rearrangement uses TRBV5-6 and TRBJ1-2; 8 bases align to TRBD1. CDR3 length: 14 residues. Germline CDR1 reads SGHDT; CDR2 reads YYEEEE. The ends lost 4 bases at V and 4 bases at J; junction bases unmatched: 6. CDR3 DNA sequence: TGTGCCAGCAGCCCGGTTGGACAGGGCTATGGCTACACCTTC. Its protein is CASSPVGQGYGYTF.

The CDR3 loop reads CASSPGAGDQPQHF. In DNA form, the CDR3 reads TGTGCCTCTTCACCAGGGGCAGGGGATCAGCCCCAGCATTTT. V usage is TRBV18 and J usage is TRBJ1-5, with D possibly TRBD1 on 6 matching bases. CDR1 KGHSH and CDR2 LQKENI come from the germline V gene. Trimming shortened V by 11 bases and J by 5 bases, and 19 bases separated the two germline ends. The CDR3 covers 14 residues.

The chain uses TRBV7-6 and TRBJ2-5, with a possible D match to TRBD2 (6 bases). Germline CDR1 reads SGHVS; CDR2 reads FNYEAQ. Deletions cut 7 bases from V and 2 bases from J, with 14 bases between. The CDR3 is made up of 14 amino acids. The DNA for the CDR3 is TGTGCCAGCACCTTTGCGGGGACTCAAGAGACCCAGTACTTC. Protein product: CASTFAGTQETQYF.

The rearrangement uses TRBV28 and TRBJ1-6; a weak D match, TRBD1 (6 bases). The CDR3 loop spans 14 amino acids. The germline V and J ends were trimmed by 1 base and 7 bases, with 8 bases remaining between them. Germline V gives CDR1 MDHEN, CDR2 SYDVKM. CDR3 region: CASSLSGVNSPLHF. CDR3 DNA: TGTGCCAGCAGTTTATCAGGGGTGAATTCACCCCTCCACTTT.

This clone was picked up one time. The rearrangement uses TRBV7-6 and TRBJ1-1; no firm D call. V gave up 8 bases and J gave up 6 bases, with 10 bases separating them. The CDR3 extends over 11 amino acids. From germline, CDR1 is SGHVS and CDR2 FNYEAQ. The CDR3 sequence is CASSNTAEAFF. CDR3 nucleotide sequence: TGTGCCAGCTCGAATACAGCTGAAGCTTTCTTT.

The V and J genes are TRBV5-4 and TRBJ1-6; a weak D match, TRBD1 (5 bases). The CDR3 is 14 amino acids. V was shortened by 4 bases and J by 4 bases, with 9 bases between the two germline ends. Germline CDR1 SGHNT, CDR2 YYREEE (reference sequence). In DNA form, the CDR3 reads TGTGCCAGCAGCACCAGGGTGTATAATTCACCCCTCCACTTT. It translates to CASSTRVYNSPLHF.

The V gene is TRBV3-1 (or the pseudogene TRBV3-2), the J gene TRBJ1-4; TRBD1 might be the D (6 bases). Trimming took 4 bases from V and 4 from J, leaving 16 bases between them. In germline, CDR1 is LGHDT, CDR2 YNNKEL (reference sequence). The CDR3 runs to 16 residues. CDR3 nucleotides: TGTGCCAGCAGCCTTAGCCCGGGACAAGGTAATGAAAAACTGTTTTTT. This encodes CASSLSPGQGNEKLFF.

The chain employs TRBV2 and TRBJ1-1; D gene uncertain. Germline V gives CDR1 SNHLY, CDR2 FYNNEI. Trimming removed 7 bases at V and 3 bases at J, with 9 bases between. The CDR3 extends over 12 amino acids. The CDR3 reads CASIYSDTEAFF. Here the CDR3 DNA reads TGTGCCAGCATCTACTCGGACACTGAAGCTTTCTTT.

The chain is built from TRBV6-7 and TRBJ2-1; tentatively, D is TRBD2 (6 bases). TRBV6-7 is an ORF, and what it does is uncertain. The germline V and J ends were trimmed by 4 bases and 8 bases, with 9 bases remaining between them. This CDR3 has 12 amino acids. This CDR3 is CASSWWEDEQFF. As DNA, the CDR3 is TGTGCCAGCAGTTGGTGGGAGGATGAGCAGTTCTTC.

V gene TRBV9 combines with J gene TRBJ1-2; D remains unclear. Germline V gene data show CDR1 as SGDLS and CDR2 as YYNGEE. This CDR3 has 14 amino acids. V was trimmed by 0 bases and J by 4 bases, leaving 10 bases between them. The CDR3 DNA sequence: TGTGCCAGCAGCGTAGGGGTTTTGGGCTATGGCTACACCTTC. It is translated as CASSVGVLGYGYTF. The full variable domain, its missing parts supplied by reference TRBV9 and TRBJ1-2, is DSGVTQTPKHLITATGQRVTLRCSPRSGDLSVYWYQQSLDQGLQFLIQYYNGEERAKGNILERFSAQQFPDLHSELNLSSLELGDSALYFCASSVGVLGYGYTFGSGTRLTVV.

This clone was detected once. The chain couples TRBV27 to TRBJ1-1; 8 nucleotides line up with TRBD1. In germline, CDR1 is MNHEY, CDR2 SMNVEV (reference sequence). With V trimmed by 4 bases and J by 12 bases, 7 bases remained unmatched. This CDR3 has 12 residues. CDR3 sequence: CASSYRTGRTFF. The DNA of the CDR3 is TGTGCCAGCAGTTACCGGACAGGGCGGACTTTCTTT.

As for this clone: Distinct nucleotide sequences in the sample also encode this CDR3. CDR3 sequence (DNA): TGTGCCAGCAGTCTTGGGGGCTACGAGCAGTACGTC. Its protein is CASSLGGYEQYV. This chain links TRBV28 with TRBJ2-7; either TRBD1 or TRBD2 may fit D (5 bases each). The CDR3 is made up of 12 amino acids. Trimming took off 5 bases at V and 3 bases at J, with 8 bases between the two ends. Germline-derived CDR1 and CDR2 are MDHEN and SYDVKM.

This chain uses TRBV5-1 with TRBJ2-3; D is perhaps TRBD1 (6 bases). V was cut by 3 bases and J by 3 bases, with 17 bases left in between. Germline CDR1 is SGHRS and CDR2 is YFSETQ. This CDR3 is built from 16 residues. CDR3 residues: CASSSLGVGATDTQYF. The CDR3 DNA follows: TGCGCCAGCAGCTCCCTGGGAGTGGGGGCAACAGATACGCAGTATTTT. Supplemented by reference TRBV5-1 and TRBJ2-3, the full variable domain reads KAGVTQTPRYLIKTRGQQVTLSCSPISGHRSVSWYQQTPGQGLQFLFEYFSETQRNKGNFPGRFSGRQFSNSRSEMNVSTLELGDSALYLCASSSLGVGATDTQYFGPGTRLTVL.

The chain is built from TRBV19 and TRBJ2-3; no clear D gene. Per the germline V gene, CDR1 is LNHDA and CDR2 is SQIVND (reference sequence). V was cut by 3 bases and J by 7 bases, with 14 bases left in between. CDR3 length: 14 amino acids. CDR3 nucleotide sequence: TGTGCCAGTAGTATGTTGCTAGTAGGGCATACGCAGTATTTT. Translating gives CASSMLLVGHTQYF.

The chain employs TRBV13 and TRBJ1-4; D is unresolved. The CDR3 length is 14 residues. Germline CDR1 is PRHDT and CDR2 is FYEKMQ (reference sequence). Trimming removed 4 bases from V and 5 bases from J, with 11 bases in between. CDR3 sequence reads: CASSSNTENEKLFF. Here the CDR3 DNA reads TGTGCCAGCAGCTCAAATACCGAGAATGAAAAACTGTTTTTT.

The chain links TRBV28 to TRBJ1-2; no reliable D call. The germline V gene has CDR1 MDHEN and CDR2 SYDVKM. This CDR3 spans 14 amino acids. Trimming removed 3 bases at V and 4 bases at J, with 12 bases between. This CDR3 is CASSFTDQAYGYTF. The CDR3 nucleotides read TGTGCCAGCAGTTTTACAGACCAGGCCTATGGCTACACCTTC.

This clone has just a few counts. The V gene is TRBV29-1, the J gene TRBJ2-7; D perhaps matches TRBD1 (6 bases). This CDR3 contains 16 residues. The V gene's germline CDR1 is SQVTM and CDR2 ANQGSEA. Trimming shortened V by 0 bases and J by 2 bases, and 17 bases separated the two germline ends. CDR3 region: CSVEDRSDSEAYEQYF. CDR3 DNA: TGCAGCGTTGAAGATCGTTCGGACAGCGAAGCCTACGAGCAGTACTTC.

The rearrangement links TRBV5-4 to TRBJ1-1; possibly TRBD1 for D (6 bases). Trimming stripped 0 bases from V and 0 bases from J, with 9 bases between. The CDR3 sequence is 15 residues long. Germline values: CDR1 SGHNT, CDR2 YYREEE (reference sequence). CDR3 nucleotides: TGTGCCAGCAGCTTGGGGGGGGCCATGAACACTGAAGCTTTCTTT. Translation: CASSLGGAMNTEAFF.

The chain couples TRBV4-2 to TRBJ2-5; TRBD2 agrees at 11 bases. Per the germline V gene, CDR1 is LGHNA and CDR2 is YNFKEQ. CDR3 size: 16 residues. Trimming removed 2 bases from V and 4 bases from J; junction bases left unmatched: 6. CDR3 protein: CASSQPLAGGRETQYF. The CDR3 coding sequence is TGTGCCAGCAGCCAACCTCTAGCGGGGGGTCGAGAGACCCAGTACTTC.

This chain links TRBV5-8 with TRBJ2-1, with 9 nucleotides matching TRBD1. Germline CDR1 reads SGHTS; CDR2 reads YDEGEE. With 5 bases clipped from V and 9 bases from J, the junction kept 6 bases outside the gene matches. The CDR3 is 13 residues long. CDR3 sequence reads: CASRKTGGSEQFF. In DNA, the CDR3 is TGTGCCAGCAGAAAGACAGGGGGAAGTGAGCAGTTCTTC.